The next 28 T cell receptor beta chains were all read from a single sample in a study of blood T cells in healthy people across ages. A sample-barcoded 5' primer and a J-beta primer mix were used in a second PCR of roughly 6 to 11 cycles. TCRdb reprocessed the 5' RACE reads via MiXCR and lists one record per CDR3 protein. The sample records 650,000 to 1,000,000 distinct CDR3 sequences, around 34% being singletons. What was sequenced was blood. The receptor set was obtained from a man aged 18 to 35 in good health.

On this clonotype itself: Mismatch with germline at one junction end may stem from a read error. The chain links TRBV7-2 to TRBJ2-5; TRBD2 matches 7 bases. The germline CDR1 and CDR2 sequences are SGHTA and FQGNSA. The CDR3 runs 14 residues. The CDR3 is CASSLGGLVNEQYF. The CDR3 nucleotides are TGTGCCAGCAGTTTAGGCGGACTAGTCAATGAGCAGTACTTC. Complete variable domain (other parts from reference TRBV7-2 and TRBJ2-5): GAGVSQSPSNKVTEKGKDVELRCDPISGHTALYWYRQSLGQGLEFLIYFQGNSAPDKSGLPSDRFSAERTGGSVSTLTIQRTQQEDSAVYLCASSLGGLVNEQYFGPGTRLLVL.

This clonotype was detected a few times. V usage is TRBV9 and J usage is TRBJ1-2; D is ambiguous. Per the germline V gene, CDR1 is SGDLS and CDR2 is YYNGEE. The CDR3 consists of 11 residues. Trimming cost V 9 bases and J 6 bases, with 12 bases left between them. CDR3 DNA sequence: TGTGCCACCCTTGGGAGGCATGGCTACACCTTC. Translation gives CATLGRHGYTF.

The chain links TRBV5-4 to TRBJ1-1; D unresolved. Per the germline V gene, CDR1 is SGHNT and CDR2 is YYREEE (reference sequence). V was shortened by 0 bases and J by 1 base, with 10 bases between the two germline ends. CDR3 length: 15 residues. The CDR3: CASSLDVQRNTEAFF. CDR3 nucleotide sequence: TGTGCCAGCAGCTTGGATGTGCAGCGGAACACTGAAGCTTTCTTT. Based on the CDR3 plus reference TRBV5-4 and TRBJ1-1, the full variable domain is ETGVTQSPTHLIKTRGQQVTLRCSSQSGHNTVSWYQQALGQGPQFIFQYYREEENGRGNFPPRFSGLQFPNYSSELNVNALELDDSALYLCASSLDVQRNTEAFFGQGTRLTVV.

Remarks on this clonotype: A junction boundary mismatches the germline segment, possibly from a read error. The chain has TRBV27 and TRBJ1-5; D ambiguous. Germline V gene data show CDR1 as MNHEY and CDR2 as SMNVEV (reference sequence). The CDR3 contains 13 residues. CDR3 DNA: TGTGCCAGCAGCTCAGTTAGCAGTCAGCCCCAGCATTTT. It is translated as CASSSVSSQPQHF.

This clonotype was seen at least ten times. The chain combines TRBV20-1 with TRBJ1-2; D call uncertain. V lost 5 bases and J lost 4, with 11 bases in between. The CDR3 has 12 residues. Germline V gives CDR1 DFQATT, CDR2 SNEGSKA (reference sequence). The CDR3 nucleotides are TGCAGTGCTCCTTTGGGCGGCTATGGCTACACCTTC. Protein sequence: CSAPLGGYGYTF.

This chain joins TRBV6-6 and TRBJ1-2; D gene ambiguous. Germline CDR1 MNHNY, CDR2 SVGAGI (reference sequence). CDR3 size: 17 residues. Trimming removed 0 bases at V and 5 bases at J, with 19 bases between. The CDR3 loop is CASSYSNNYRGEYGYTF. CDR3 nucleotide sequence: TGTGCCAGCAGTTACTCGAACAATTACCGCGGTGAATATGGCTACACCTTC.

This clonotype was detected a few times. V is TRBV20-1 and J is TRBJ1-2; no reliable D call. The germline CDR1 and CDR2 sequences are DFQATT and SNEGSKA (reference sequence). This CDR3 contains 13 residues. V gave up 1 base and J gave up 4 bases, with 10 bases separating them. The CDR3 DNA is TGCAGTGCTAGAGCGACGGGAACCTATGGCTACACCTTC. As protein: CSARATGTYGYTF.

The genes are TRBV12-3 or TRBV12-4 and TRBJ1-1; D remains ambiguous. The V end was cut by 5 bases, the J end by 2 bases, with 12 bases between. The CDR3 is made up of 14 amino acids. The CDR3 region is CASSGVAFNTEAFF. The CDR3 nucleotides read TGTGCCAGCAGTGGGGTGGCCTTTAACACTGAAGCTTTCTTT.

This clonotype has more than one count but fewer than ten. V is TRBV6-5 and J is TRBJ2-3, with TRBD1 identical over 7 bases. Germline V gives CDR1 MNHEY, CDR2 SVGAGI. V shed 5 bases and J 4 bases; nucleotides not matched to a gene: 9. The CDR3 has 15 residues. The CDR3 is CASSKPGQIADTQYF. CDR3 nucleotides: TGTGCCAGCAGTAAGCCGGGACAGATAGCAGATACGCAGTATTTT.

This clonotype came up a few times. The CDR3 is CASSFDRQGSTDTQYF. The DNA for the CDR3 is TGCGCCAGCAGCTTTGACCGACAGGGTAGTACAGATACGCAGTATTTT. The rearrangement joins TRBV4-1 to TRBJ2-3, with 7 bases matching TRBD1. In germline, CDR1 is MGHRA, CDR2 YSYEKL. With 5 bases clipped from V and 3 bases from J, the junction kept 11 bases outside the gene matches. The CDR3 consists of 16 residues.

Here the CDR3 DNA reads TGTGCCAGCAGCTCATACACGGAAATTACCTACGAGCAGTACTTC. This encodes CASSSYTEITYEQYF. This chain uses TRBV13 with TRBJ2-7; unclear D gene. This CDR3 is built from 15 residues. Germline loops: CDR1 PRHDT, CDR2 FYEKMQ (reference sequence). V was cut by 4 bases and J by 2 bases, with 15 bases left in between. The entire variable domain, with the rest obtained from reference TRBV13 and TRBJ2-7, is as follows: AAGVIQSPRHLIKEKRETATLKCYPIPRHDTVYWYQQGPGQDPQFLISFYEKMQSDKGSIPDRFSAQQFSDYHSELNMSSLELGDSALYFCASSSYTEITYEQYFGPGTRLTVT.

V gene TRBV28 combines with J gene TRBJ2-7, with D perhaps TRBD1 (5 bases). V dropped 3 bases and J dropped 0 bases, with 18 bases sitting between them. CDR1 MDHEN and CDR2 SYDVKM come from the germline V gene. This CDR3 has 17 residues. The CDR3 is CASSFISKGASSYEQYF. CDR3 nucleotide sequence: TGTGCCAGCAGTTTTATCTCGAAAGGGGCGAGCTCCTACGAGCAGTACTTC.

CDR3 nucleotides: TGTGCCAGCAGCTCCCAGTCCAATTCACCCCTCCACTTT. Translating it yields CASSSQSNSPLHF. The chain recombines TRBV11-2 with TRBJ1-6; D uncertain. There are 13 residues in the CDR3. Germline loops: CDR1 SGHAT, CDR2 FQNNGV. V lost 4 bases to trimming and J lost 7 bases, with 8 bases between them.

This clonotype appeared a single time. Since a much larger clone is just one base distant, this may be a read error. J is TRBJ2-5 and V is TRBV5-1; 7 nucleotides agree with TRBD2. The V gene end was trimmed by 2 bases and the J gene end by 13 bases; junction bases not matched to a gene: 17. CDR3 size: 15 residues. Germline lookup yields CDR1 SGHRS and CDR2 YFSETQ. CDR3 loop: CASSLSGTTKNIRYF. The CDR3 coding sequence is TGCGCCAGCAGCTTATCCGGGACTACCAAAAACATTCGGTACTTC.

V gene TRBV12-3 or TRBV12-4 combines with J gene TRBJ2-1; 11 positions agree with TRBD1. The CDR3 covers 15 residues. Trimming removed 7 bases from V and 7 bases from J; junction bases left unmatched: 9. The CDR3: CASTVGTGGLNEQFF. In nucleotides, the CDR3 is TGTGCCAGCACCGTAGGGACAGGGGGTTTAAATGAGCAGTTCTTC.

This clonotype has just a few counts. The V gene is TRBV14, the J gene TRBJ1-2; D might be TRBD1 (6 bases). Trimming removed 0 bases from V and 4 bases from J, with 9 bases in between. Germline values: CDR1 SGHDN, CDR2 FVKESK. The CDR3 has 14 residues. CDR3 nucleotide sequence: TGTGCCAGCAGCCAAGAACGAGGGGGCTATGGCTACACCTTC. Amino acids: CASSQERGGYGYTF.

J is TRBJ1-1 and V is TRBV5-6; D is possibly TRBD1 (5 bases). CDR3 length: 15 amino acids. From germline, CDR1 is SGHDT and CDR2 YYEEEE. The germline V and J ends were trimmed by 4 bases and 5 bases, with 18 bases remaining between them. CDR3 loop: CASSKNLRGVTEAFF. CDR3 DNA: TGTGCCAGCAGCAAAAACCTCCGAGGGGTAACTGAAGCTTTCTTT. Full variable domain (missing parts from reference TRBV5-6 and TRBJ1-1): DAGVTQSPTHLIKTRGQQVTLRCSPKSGHDTVSWYQQALGQGPQFIFQYYEEEERQRGNFPDRFSGHQFPNYSSELNVNALLLGDSALYLCASSKNLRGVTEAFFGQGTRLTVV.

The V and J genes are TRBV20-1 and TRBJ1-1; tentatively, D is TRBD1 (5 bases). Per the germline V gene, CDR1 is DFQATT and CDR2 is SNEGSKA (reference sequence). V lost 1 base and J lost 1, with 13 bases in between. The CDR3 contains 15 residues. As DNA, the CDR3 is TGCAGTGCTAGAGGCCGTCCCGGGGGGAACACTGAAGCTTTCTTT. Its protein product is CSARGRPGGNTEAFF.

This chain links TRBV12-3 or TRBV12-4 with TRBJ2-7, with TRBD1 identical over 9 bases. The CDR3 loop spans 13 amino acids. The junction had 9 bases not matched to a gene; V was cut back by 9 bases and J by 6 bases. This chain's CDR3 is CASLGQGRGEQYF. CDR3 nucleotides: TGTGCCAGTTTGGGACAGGGAAGAGGCGAGCAGTACTTC.

This clonotype has just a few counts. The chain joins TRBV7-9 to TRBJ1-1; possible D gene TRBD1, 5 bases. Germline V gene data show CDR1 as SEHNR and CDR2 as FQNEAQ (reference sequence). CDR3 size: 13 residues. Between the trimmed V and J ends, which lost 1 base and 8 bases, there was a span of 11 bases. This chain's CDR3 is CASSLGGQKEAFF. In DNA, the CDR3 is TGTGCCAGCAGCTTAGGGGGCCAAAAAGAAGCTTTCTTT.

V gene TRBV6-5 combines with J gene TRBJ1-2; maybe TRBD1 (5 bases). This CDR3 has 18 amino acids. Germline assignment: CDR1 MNHEY and CDR2 SVGAGI. The germline V and J ends were trimmed by 1 base and 5 bases, with 23 bases remaining between them. Written as DNA, the CDR3 is TGTGCCAGCAGTTACTTGGGAAAGGGGTCTCCCGAGGGGTATGGCTACACCTTC. Translation gives CASSYLGKGSPEGYGYTF.

This clonotype has a handful of counts. J is TRBJ2-7 and V is TRBV7-2; 7 nucleotides line up with TRBD1. Germline values: CDR1 SGHTA, CDR2 FQGNSA. There are 15 residues in the CDR3. After removal of 3 bases from V and 1 base from J, the junction contained 6 bases not matched to a gene. CDR3 in amino acids: CASSFGDRDSYEQYF. CDR3 DNA sequence: TGTGCCAGCAGCTTCGGAGACAGGGATTCCTACGAGCAGTACTTC. The whole variable domain, filled in from reference TRBV7-2 and TRBJ2-7, reads GAGVSQSPSNKVTEKGKDVELRCDPISGHTALYWYRQSLGQGLEFLIYFQGNSAPDKSGLPSDRFSAERTGGSVSTLTIQRTQQEDSAVYLCASSFGDRDSYEQYFGPGTRLTVT.

In DNA, the CDR3 is TGTGCCAGCAGTGTACAGGGTCGCAATCAGCCCCAGCATTTT. Encoded protein: CASSVQGRNQPQHF. J is TRBJ1-5 and V is TRBV2, with a weak D call TRBD1 (6 bases). CDR3 length: 14 residues. Trimming pared 4 bases from V and 2 bases from J, leaving 9 bases between. The germline gives CDR1 SNHLY, CDR2 FYNNEI.

The CDR3 reads CASRPGLNTGELFF. The DNA of the CDR3 is TGTGCCAGCAGGCCGGGACTAAACACCGGGGAGCTGTTTTTT. The V gene is TRBV7-9, the J gene TRBJ2-2; 7 bases match TRBD2. CDR3 length: 14 amino acids. The V gene's germline CDR1 is SEHNR and CDR2 FQNEAQ (reference sequence). Trimming removed 6 bases from V and 2 bases from J; junction bases left unmatched: 3.

The CDR3 sequence is CASNRQGEWSSPLHF. The DNA of the CDR3 is TGTGCCAGCAACCGACAGGGGGAATGGTCTTCACCCCTCCACTTT. The rearrangement joins TRBV6-6 to TRBJ1-6, with 9 bases that match TRBD1. Germline V CDR1 and CDR2: MNHNY, SVGAGI (reference sequence). The CDR3 loop spans 15 amino acids. Losses at the gene ends were 7 bases for V and 9 bases for J; bases not matched to a gene: 10.

This clonotype was observed at least ten times. The chain links TRBV4-1 to TRBJ1-2; a possible D gene is TRBD1 (5 bases). Germline V lookup: CDR1 MGHRA, CDR2 YSYEKL. The CDR3 contains 15 residues. Trimming removed 2 bases at V and 5 bases at J, with 15 bases between. The CDR3 nucleotides are TGCGCCAGCAGCCAACAACAGGCGGCGGAGTATGGCTACACCTTC. It translates to CASSQQQAAEYGYTF.

Concerning this clonotype: One end of the junction fails to match germline, which may point to a read error. The chain joins TRBV28 to TRBJ1-3; D possibly corresponds to TRBD1 (6 bases). The V gene's germline CDR1 is MDHEN and CDR2 SYDVKM. The CDR3 is 15 amino acids. The DNA of the CDR3 is TGTGCCAGCAGTTCCTCAGGGGTGTCTGGCAACACCATATATTTT. This translates into CASSSSGVSGNTIYF.

On this clonotype: The junction does not match germline at one end; this may be a read error. The V call is TRBV4-3, the J call TRBJ1-2, with D perhaps matching TRBD1 (5 bases). This CDR3 has 15 residues. Germline assignment: CDR1 LGHNA and CDR2 YSLEER. CDR3 nucleotide sequence: TGCGCCCGCAGCCATGCCGGCGGGACGGCCTATGGCTACACCTTC. Translation gives CARSHAGGTAYGYTF.